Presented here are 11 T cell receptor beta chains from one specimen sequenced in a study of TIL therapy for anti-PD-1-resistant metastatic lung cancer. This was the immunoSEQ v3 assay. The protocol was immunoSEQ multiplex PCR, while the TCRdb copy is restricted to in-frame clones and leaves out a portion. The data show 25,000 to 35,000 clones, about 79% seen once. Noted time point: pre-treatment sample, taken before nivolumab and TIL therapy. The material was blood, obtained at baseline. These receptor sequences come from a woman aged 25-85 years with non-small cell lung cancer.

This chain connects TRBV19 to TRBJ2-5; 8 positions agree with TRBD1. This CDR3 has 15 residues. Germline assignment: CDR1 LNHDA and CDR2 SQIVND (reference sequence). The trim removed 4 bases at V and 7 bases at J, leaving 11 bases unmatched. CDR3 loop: CASSKGDRSSGTQYF. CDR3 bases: TGTGCCAGTAGTAAAGGGGACAGGAGTTCGGGGACCCAGTACTTC. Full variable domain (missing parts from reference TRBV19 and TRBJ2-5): DGGITQSPKYLFRKEGQNVTLSCEQNLNHDAMYWYRQDPGQGLRLIYYSQIVNDFQKGDIAEGYSVSREKKESFPLTVTSAQKNPTAFYLCASSKGDRSSGTQYFGPGTRLLVL.

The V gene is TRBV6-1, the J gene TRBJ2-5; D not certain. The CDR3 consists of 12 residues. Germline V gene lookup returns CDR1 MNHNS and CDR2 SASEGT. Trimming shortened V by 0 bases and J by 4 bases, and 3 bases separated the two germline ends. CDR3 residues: CASSEAGETQYF. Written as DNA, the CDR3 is TGTGCCAGCAGTGAAGCAGGAGAGACCCAGTACTTC.

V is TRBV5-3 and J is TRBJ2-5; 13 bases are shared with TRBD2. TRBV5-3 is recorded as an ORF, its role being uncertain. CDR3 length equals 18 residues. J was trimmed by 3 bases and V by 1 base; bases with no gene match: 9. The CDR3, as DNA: TGTGCCAGAAGCTTGATCGCGGACGGGACTAGCGGGAAAGAGACCCAGTACTTC. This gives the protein CARSLIADGTSGKETQYF.

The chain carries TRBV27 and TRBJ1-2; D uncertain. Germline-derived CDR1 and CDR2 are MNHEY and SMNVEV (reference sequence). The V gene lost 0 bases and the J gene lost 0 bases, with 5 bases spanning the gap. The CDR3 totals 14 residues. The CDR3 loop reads CASSLSAANYGYTF. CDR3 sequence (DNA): TGTGCCAGCAGTTTATCGGCAGCTAACTATGGCTACACCTTC.

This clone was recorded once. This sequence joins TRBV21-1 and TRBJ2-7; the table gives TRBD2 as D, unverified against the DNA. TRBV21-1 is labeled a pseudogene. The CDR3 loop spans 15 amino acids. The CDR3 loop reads CASSKWLDSSYEQYF. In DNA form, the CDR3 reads TGTGCCAGCAGCAAATGGCTAGATAGCTCCTACGAGCAGTACTTC.

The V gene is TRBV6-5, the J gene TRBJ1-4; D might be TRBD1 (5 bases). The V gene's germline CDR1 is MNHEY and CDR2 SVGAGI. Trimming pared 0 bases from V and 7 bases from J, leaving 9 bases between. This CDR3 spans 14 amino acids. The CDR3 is CASSYSRGGEKLFF. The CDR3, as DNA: TGTGCCAGCAGTTACTCGAGGGGAGGTGAAAAACTGTTTTTT.

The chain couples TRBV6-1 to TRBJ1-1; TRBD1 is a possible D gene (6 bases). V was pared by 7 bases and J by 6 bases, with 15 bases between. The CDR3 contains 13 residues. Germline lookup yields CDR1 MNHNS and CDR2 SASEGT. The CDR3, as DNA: TGTGCCAGCAAGGTACAGGGTGGGCCTGAAGCTTTCTTT. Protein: CASKVQGGPEAFF.

The CDR3 protein is CASSERGGGYTF. The CDR3, as DNA: TGTGCCAGCAGTGAGAGGGGAGGAGGCTACACCTTC. The rearrangement uses TRBV6-1 and TRBJ1-2, with TRBD1 as a possible D gene (5 bases). Germline CDR1 and CDR2: MNHNS and SASEGT. Trimming pared 3 bases from V and 8 bases from J, leaving 10 bases between. This CDR3 spans 12 amino acids.

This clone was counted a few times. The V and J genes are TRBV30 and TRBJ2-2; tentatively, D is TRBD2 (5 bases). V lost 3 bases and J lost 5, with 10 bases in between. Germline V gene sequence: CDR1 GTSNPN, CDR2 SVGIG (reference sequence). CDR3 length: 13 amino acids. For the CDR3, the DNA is TGTGCCTGGAGACGGGATCCGACCGGGGAGCTGTTTTTT. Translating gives CAWRRDPTGELFF.

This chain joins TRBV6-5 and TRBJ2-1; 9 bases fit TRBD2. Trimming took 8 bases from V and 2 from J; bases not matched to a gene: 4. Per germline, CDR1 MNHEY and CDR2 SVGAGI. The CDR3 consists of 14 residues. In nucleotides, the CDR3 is TGTGCCAGCGGTCTAGCGGGGCCCTACAATGAGCAGTTCTTC. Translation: CASGLAGPYNEQFF.

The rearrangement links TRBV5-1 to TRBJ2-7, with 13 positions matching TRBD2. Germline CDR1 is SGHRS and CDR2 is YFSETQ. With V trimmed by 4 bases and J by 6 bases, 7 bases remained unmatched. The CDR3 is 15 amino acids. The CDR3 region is CASSPTSGRAIEQYF. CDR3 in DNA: TGCGCCAGCAGCCCCACTAGCGGGAGGGCCATCGAGCAGTACTTC.